The 27 T cell receptor beta chains below come from one sample, sequenced in a study of blood T cell repertoires in COVID-19 (dated by TCRdb to the early 2020s). Libraries came from the immunoSEQ multiplex PCR assay. TCRdb took this table from immuneACCESS and kept in-frame rearrangements with V and J called. Such tables lack part of the clones; where checked against another copy, unresolved V genes explain under half of the gap, and the rest is unexplained. Across this sample there are about 70,000 clones, with more than 70% seen only once. Jointly, the top ten make up approximately 1.5% of the sample. Sequencing was done on a sample of peripheral blood. The origin of the receptors is a human donor in a cohort sampled during active COVID-19.

This clone was counted a single time. The chain carries TRBV21-1 and TRBJ2-4; the table calls TRBD1, which could not be checked here. TRBV21-1 is designated a pseudogene. The CDR3 is 18 residues long. The CDR3 loop is CASSKGHPGRVAKNIQYF. Written as DNA, the CDR3 is TGTGCCAGCAGCAAGGGACATCCGGGTCGAGTCGCCAAAAACATTCAGTACTTC.

J is TRBJ2-7 and V is TRBV29-1, with D perhaps matching TRBD1 (5 bases). The V gene's germline CDR1 is SQVTM and CDR2 ANQGSEA. The CDR3 spans 13 residues. V lost 0 bases to trimming and J lost 6 bases, with 12 bases between them. The CDR3 DNA sequence: TGCAGCGTTGAAGATCGGCGAGACAGCGAGCAGTACTTC. Translation gives CSVEDRRDSEQYF.

V and J are TRBV5-4 and TRBJ2-4, with 9 bases matching TRBD2. Germline lookup yields CDR1 SGHNT and CDR2 YYREEE (reference sequence). V lost 2 bases, J lost 6 bases, and 9 bases stayed unmatched. This CDR3 region has 16 residues. The CDR3 DNA follows: TGTGCCAGCAGCTTAATGACTAGCGGTGGGGGAAACATTCAGTACTTC. It codes for CASSLMTSGGGNIQYF.

This clone was observed a single time. The gene calls are TRBV19 and TRBJ2-5; the D gene is possibly TRBD1 (6 bases). Trimming shortened V by 3 bases and J by 2 bases, and 13 bases separated the two germline ends. This CDR3 comprises 15 residues. Germline values: CDR1 LNHDA, CDR2 SQIVND (reference sequence). CDR3 nucleotide sequence: TGTGCCAGTAGTATCGGTGGGGGCGGACAAGAGACCCAGTACTTC. It yields the protein CASSIGGGGQETQYF.

This chain links TRBV5-4 with TRBJ2-5, with 15 bases lining up with TRBD2. V was clipped by 5 bases and J by 3 bases; unmatched bases: 8. The CDR3 runs to 17 residues. CDR1 SGHNT and CDR2 YYREEE come from the germline V gene (reference sequence). CDR3 nucleotides: TGTGCCAGCAGTGGGGGACTAGCGGGAGGACTAAAAGAGACCCAGTACTTC. This gives the protein CASSGGLAGGLKETQYF.

This chain joins TRBV4-1 and TRBJ2-5, with 15 nucleotides matching TRBD2. The CDR3 contains 18 residues. Germline V CDR1 and CDR2: MGHRA, YSYEKL. V gave up 4 bases and J gave up 4 bases; unmatched junction bases: 10. The CDR3 region is CASSLGLAGGKVRETQYF. The CDR3 DNA reads as TGCGCCAGCAGCCTGGGACTAGCGGGAGGTAAGGTCCGAGAGACCCAGTACTTC.

This clone has a handful of counts. The chain combines TRBV6-1 with TRBJ2-2; no firm D call. V shed 0 bases and J shed 1 base, with 6 bases lying between them. The CDR3 runs to 15 residues. Germline loops: CDR1 MNHNS, CDR2 SASEGT. This CDR3 reads CASSEATGNTGELFF. The CDR3 region has the DNA TGTGCCAGCAGTGAAGCAACGGGGAACACCGGGGAGCTGTTTTTT.

V is TRBV28 and J is TRBJ2-5; the D gene is possibly TRBD1 (6 bases). V gave up 6 bases and J gave up 5 bases, with 16 bases separating them. The CDR3 is 14 residues long. From germline, CDR1 is MDHEN and CDR2 SYDVKM. The CDR3: CASSPPTGIETQYF. The CDR3 nucleotides read TGTGCCAGCAGCCCTCCCACAGGGATTGAGACCCAGTACTTC.

The J gene is TRBJ2-3, the V gene TRBV7-9, with TRBD2 matching 9 bases. Germline loops: CDR1 SEHNR, CDR2 FQNEAQ (reference sequence). The CDR3 has 14 residues. The ends lost 11 bases at V and 2 bases at J; junction bases unmatched: 8. The CDR3 DNA is TGTGCCGGTCAGCGGGAGGAGTTCACAGATACGCAGTATTTT. It translates to CAGQREEFTDTQYF.

This chain uses TRBV6-2 or TRBV6-3 with TRBJ2-2, with D unresolved. The CDR3 runs to 13 residues. The V end lost 5 bases, the J end lost 4 bases, and 8 bases lay between the germline ends. CDR1 is MNHEY, CDR2 SVGEGT, per germline. The CDR3 reads CASSKHSTGELFF. Written as DNA, the CDR3 is TGTGCCAGCAGTAAGCACAGCACCGGGGAGCTGTTTTTT.

The J gene is TRBJ1-1, the V gene TRBV6-6; 7 positions agree with TRBD1. Trimming at V came to 10 bases and at J to 1 base, leaving 3 bases not matched to a gene. The length of the CDR3 is 12 residues. CDR1 and CDR2 (germline): MNHNY, SVGAGI (reference sequence). The chain's CDR3 is CANRQGNTEAFF. DNA of the CDR3: TGTGCCAACCGACAGGGGAACACTGAAGCTTTCTTT.

Here the CDR3 reads CASSERTGGTGELFF. As DNA, the CDR3 is TGTGCCAGCAGTGAAAGGACAGGGGGGACCGGGGAGCTGTTTTTT. The chain uses TRBV2 and TRBJ2-2; 10 bases line up with TRBD1. The J segment lost 5 bases and the V segment lost 2 bases, leaving 2 bases of the junction unmatched. CDR1 and CDR2 (germline): SNHLY, FYNNEI. This CDR3 region has 15 residues. The full variable domain, with the rest looked up from reference TRBV2 and TRBJ2-2, is EPEVTQTPSHQVTQMGQEVILRCVPISNHLYFYWYRQILGQKVEFLVSFYNNEISEKSEIFDDQFSVERPDGSNFTLKIRSTKLEDSAMYFCASSERTGGTGELFFGEGSRLTVL.

The rearrangement links TRBV30 to TRBJ2-3; possible D gene TRBD1, 6 bases. Germline CDR1 and CDR2: GTSNPN and SVGIG (reference sequence). The V end lost 2 bases, the J end lost 3 bases, and 12 bases lay between the germline ends. The CDR3 is 14 residues long. In nucleotides, the CDR3 is TGTGCCTGGAGTTCAGGGGCTGGGACAGATACGCAGTATTTT. Protein sequence: CAWSSGAGTDTQYF. Complete variable domain (other parts from reference TRBV30 and TRBJ2-3): SQTIHQWPATLVQPVGSPLSLECTVEGTSNPNLYWYRQAAGRGLQLLFYSVGIGQISSEVPQNLSASRPQDRQFILSSKKLLLSDSGFYLCAWSSGAGTDTQYFGPGTRLTVL.

The chain employs TRBV7-9 and TRBJ2-7, with 9 bases lining up with TRBD1. This CDR3 spans 16 amino acids. Germline V gene data show CDR1 as SEHNR and CDR2 as FQNEAQ (reference sequence). V lost 5 bases and J lost 7; bases outside the gene matches: 15. The CDR3 region is CASSPGTGNLPWEQYV. The DNA for the CDR3 is TGTGCCAGCAGCCCTGGGACAGGGAACCTCCCGTGGGAGCAGTACGTC.

In DNA form, the CDR3 reads TGTGCCAGCAGCCTGAGGCGGGGCGAGTTGGAGACCCAGTACTTC. It yields the protein CASSLRRGELETQYF. The gene calls are TRBV3-1 (or the pseudogene TRBV3-2) and TRBJ2-5, with D possibly matching TRBD2 (6 bases). The CDR3 has 15 residues. The germline V and J ends were trimmed by 4 bases and 5 bases, with 17 bases remaining between them. Per germline, CDR1 LGHDT and CDR2 YNNKEL (reference sequence).

This chain links TRBV12-3 or TRBV12-4 with TRBJ2-2; D is unclear. The CDR3 has 13 residues. The V gene lost 5 bases and the J gene lost 4 bases, with 8 bases spanning the gap. In nucleotides, the CDR3 is TGTGCCAGCAGTCCGTGGCCCACCGGGGAGCTGTTTTTT. Protein: CASSPWPTGELFF.

The chain uses TRBV2 and TRBJ1-1; TRBD1 might be the D (5 bases). The CDR3 contains 14 residues. Deletions cut 1 base from V and 0 bases from J, with 6 bases between. The germline V gene has CDR1 SNHLY and CDR2 FYNNEI. CDR3 DNA: TGTGCCAGCAGTGAAGGGGGCATGAACACTGAAGCTTTCTTT. Encoded protein: CASSEGGMNTEAFF.

As concerns this clone: Other DNA sequences in the same sample also yield this CDR3. CDR3 DNA: TGTGCCAGCTCACCTCCGAGGGGACTCTACGAGCAGTACTTC. It yields the protein CASSPPRGLYEQYF. The chain recombines TRBV18 with TRBJ2-7; D is perhaps TRBD2 (6 bases). Per germline, CDR1 KGHSH and CDR2 LQKENI. There are 14 residues in the CDR3. V shed 3 bases and J shed 3 bases, with 12 bases lying between them.

The V gene is TRBV6-5, the J gene TRBJ2-3, with TRBD1 as a possible D gene (7 bases). The germline V gene has CDR1 MNHEY and CDR2 SVGAGI. The CDR3 sequence is 16 residues long. V was clipped by 2 bases and J by 5 bases, with 17 bases between them. CDR3 protein: CASSYARQGGGDTQYF. The CDR3 bases are TGTGCCAGCAGTTACGCCCGACAGGGAGGAGGAGATACGCAGTATTTT.

This rearrangement joins TRBV3-1 (or the pseudogene TRBV3-2) to TRBJ1-1, with D uncertain. Per the germline V gene, CDR1 is LGHDT and CDR2 is YNNKEL (reference sequence). Trimming shortened V by 1 base and J by 1 base, and 10 bases separated the two germline ends. The CDR3 loop spans 15 amino acids. The CDR3 DNA reads as TGTGCCAGCAGCCAAGGTCCTCCCTCGAACACTGAAGCTTTCTTT. This encodes CASSQGPPSNTEAFF.

V gene TRBV29-1 combines with J gene TRBJ2-7, with 10 bases lining up with TRBD2. This CDR3 is built from 15 residues. After removal of 4 bases from V and 5 bases from J, the junction contained 11 bases not matched to a gene. Germline V lookup: CDR1 SQVTM, CDR2 ANQGSEA. The CDR3 sequence is CSVVMEGLAGDEQYF. Written as DNA, the CDR3 is TGCAGCGTTGTGATGGAGGGGCTAGCGGGAGACGAGCAGTACTTC.

This chain connects TRBV5-5 to TRBJ2-3; 9 positions agree with TRBD2. Trimming removed 4 bases from V and 3 bases from J; junction bases left unmatched: 9. Germline V gene lookup returns CDR1 SGHKS and CDR2 YYEKEE (reference sequence). CDR3 length: 16 residues. DNA of the CDR3: TGTGCCAGCAGCCTGGGGACTAGCTGGAGAACAGATACGCAGTATTTT. Its protein product is CASSLGTSWRTDTQYF. The full variable domain, in which reference TRBV5-5 and TRBJ2-3 provide the parts outside the CDR3, is DAGVTQSPTHLIKTRGQQVTLRCSPISGHKSVSWYQQVLGQGPQFIFQYYEKEERGRGNFPDRFSARQFPNYSSELNVNALLLGDSALYLCASSLGTSWRTDTQYFGPGTRLTVL.

The V gene is TRBV28, the J gene TRBJ1-1; no reliable D call. Per germline, CDR1 MDHEN and CDR2 SYDVKM. Trimming shortened V by 8 bases and J by 4 bases, and 5 bases separated the two germline ends. The CDR3 spans 10 residues. The DNA of the CDR3 is TGTGCCAGCCGAGCCACTGAAGCTTTCTTT. It specifies CASRATEAFF.

The J gene is TRBJ2-1, the V gene TRBV11-2; TRBD2 matches at 12 bases. V lost 4 bases and J lost 4; bases outside the gene matches: 8. CDR1 SGHAT and CDR2 FQNNGV come from the germline V gene. The CDR3 spans 17 residues. The DNA of the CDR3 is TGTGCCAGCAGCTCTCGACTAGCGGGAGATAGTTACAATGAGCAGTTCTTC. Translating it yields CASSSRLAGDSYNEQFF.

This clone was detected once. The V and J genes are TRBV5-4 and TRBJ2-5; 9 bases fit TRBD2. J lost 4 bases, V lost 6 bases, and 7 bases had no gene match. Germline assignment: CDR1 SGHNT and CDR2 YYREEE (reference sequence). The CDR3 runs 14 residues. CDR3 loop: CASTQAGGRETQYF. The CDR3 coding sequence is TGTGCCAGCACCCAAGCGGGAGGTAGAGAGACCCAGTACTTC.

V usage is TRBV24-1 and J usage is TRBJ2-7; D possibly corresponds to TRBD2 (6 bases). This CDR3 is 18 amino acids long. CDR1 and CDR2 (germline): KGHDR, SFDVKD. Deletions cut 7 bases from V and 6 bases from J, with 30 bases between. The CDR3, as DNA: TGTGCCACCAGGGCCGCGAGCATTACTAGCTTTATAGTACCCGAGCAGTACGTC. Its translation: CATRAASITSFIVPEQYV.

This sequence joins TRBV30 and TRBJ2-3; D is ambiguous. Per the germline V gene, CDR1 is GTSNPN and CDR2 is SVGIG (reference sequence). The CDR3 is made up of 13 amino acids. Between the trimmed V and J ends, which lost 2 bases and 0 bases, there was a span of 6 bases. The CDR3 DNA follows: TGTGCCTGGAGTCGAGGAAGCACAGATACGCAGTATTTT. It translates to CAWSRGSTDTQYF. Filled out from reference TRBV30 and TRBJ2-3, the complete variable domain reads SQTIHQWPATLVQPVGSPLSLECTVEGTSNPNLYWYRQAAGRGLQLLFYSVGIGQISSEVPQNLSASRPQDRQFILSSKKLLLSDSGFYLCAWSRGSTDTQYFGPGTRLTVL.